What follows are 16 T cell receptor beta chains derived from one specimen sequenced in a study of T-cell memory formation after mild COVID-19 (dated by TCRdb to the early 2020s). The library came from 5' RACE. Instrument on record: Illumina NovaSeq 6000. TCRdb took the public reads, trimmed them with fastp at Q25, ran MiXCR for clone calling and kept in-frame beta chains. Entries are consolidated by CDR3 protein sequence, retaining the most common genes and DNA. The sample profile shows 470,000 or so distinct CDR3 sequences; under 20% of them were found once. The ten largest clones take up roughly a fifth of the sample. The sequenced material came from PBMCs or a T cell subset sorted from them (not recorded which). All receptors derive from a man aged 18-30 years who had mild COVID-19 (a few samples of this study predate the infection). The sample titles of this study are shuffled in the database, so cell type and time point are left out; the donor was told from shared clones.

DNA for the CDR3: TGCAGCGAACCAGTCGCGAACACCGGGGAGCTGTTTTTT. The encoded protein is CSEPVANTGELFF. The chain employs TRBV29-1 and TRBJ2-2, with D uncertain. The V and J ends lost 7 bases and 0 bases respectively, with 9 bases between them. Looked up from germline, CDR1 is SQVTM and CDR2 is ANQGSEA. The CDR3 sequence is 13 residues long.

Only a few counts were recorded for this clonotype. The chain is built from TRBV7-9 and TRBJ2-1; unclear D gene. This CDR3 comprises 16 residues. V shed 3 bases and J shed 2 bases, with 14 bases lying between them. Germline lookup yields CDR1 SEHNR and CDR2 FQNEAQ (reference sequence). CDR3 in amino acids: CASSFPPATTYNEQFF. The DNA for the CDR3 is TGTGCCAGCAGCTTCCCGCCGGCGACCACCTACAATGAGCAGTTCTTC. Full variable domain (missing parts from reference TRBV7-9 and TRBJ2-1): DTGVSQNPRHKITKRGQNVTFRCDPISEHNRLYWYRQTLGQGPEFLTYFQNEAQLEKSRLLSDRFSAERPKGSFSTLEIQRTEQGDSAMYLCASSFPPATTYNEQFFGPGTRLTVL.

The rearrangement links TRBV5-1 to TRBJ2-2; possible D gene TRBD1, 6 bases. Per germline, CDR1 SGHRS and CDR2 YFSETQ. This CDR3 is built from 15 residues. The V end was cut by 1 base, the J end by 5 bases, with 12 bases between. CDR3 sequence reads: CASSLSGELTGELFF. The CDR3 region has the DNA TGCGCCAGCAGCTTGTCAGGGGAGCTGACCGGGGAGCTGTTTTTT.

This chain links TRBV5-1 with TRBJ2-5; TRBD1 agrees at 7 bases. The length of the CDR3 is 16 residues. The junction had 8 bases not matched to a gene; V was cut back by 0 bases and J by 3 bases. Germline V gives CDR1 SGHRS, CDR2 YFSETQ. CDR3 DNA: TGCGCCAGCAGCTTGGTGGGAACAGGGGCTGAAGAGACCCAGTACTTC. Translating gives CASSLVGTGAEETQYF.

The V gene is TRBV10-2, the J gene TRBJ1-2; D unclear. The CDR3 covers 10 residues. V was clipped by 10 bases and J by 5 bases, with 8 bases between them. Germline V gives CDR1 WSHSY, CDR2 SAAADI. For the CDR3, the DNA is TGCGCCACTCGCGATTATGGCTACACCTTC. Translation gives CATRDYGYTF.

V and J are TRBV7-9 and TRBJ2-3, with D perhaps TRBD2 (5 bases). Germline V lookup: CDR1 SEHNR, CDR2 FQNEAQ (reference sequence). V dropped 0 bases and J dropped 0 bases, with 7 bases sitting between them. The CDR3 extends over 15 amino acids. CDR3 coding DNA: TGTGCCAGCAGCTTAGCTAGCGTTAGCACAGATACGCAGTATTTT. Residues: CASSLASVSTDTQYF.

The V call is TRBV7-9, the J call TRBJ1-5; unclear D gene. The V gene's germline CDR1 is SEHNR and CDR2 FQNEAQ (reference sequence). V lost 5 bases and J 0 bases, leaving 11 bases between the germline ends. The CDR3 extends over 15 amino acids. Here the CDR3 reads CASSLGGLSNQPQHF. CDR3 nucleotide sequence: TGTGCCAGCAGCCTGGGCGGCCTTAGCAATCAGCCCCAGCATTTT.

The gene calls are TRBV9 and TRBJ2-3, with TRBD2 identical over 10 bases. Germline V gene sequence: CDR1 SGDLS, CDR2 YYNGEE. The V segment lost 1 base and the J segment 4 bases; nucleotides outside the gene matches: 12. The CDR3 covers 18 residues. The chain's CDR3 is CASSVPRSGGGHADTQYF. The CDR3 DNA is TGTGCCAGCAGCGTACCCCGAAGCGGGGGGGGGCACGCAGATACGCAGTATTTT.

The J gene is TRBJ1-5, the V gene TRBV20-1; D perhaps matches TRBD1 (5 bases). There are 14 residues in the CDR3. The V gene's germline CDR1 is DFQATT and CDR2 SNEGSKA (reference sequence). V lost 0 bases and J lost 6, with 12 bases in between. The CDR3 region has the DNA TGCAGTGCTAGAGATCGGGGCGGGTTTCAGCCCCAGCATTTT. Translating it yields CSARDRGGFQPQHF.

This clonotype was counted ten times or more. This sequence joins TRBV11-2 and TRBJ2-1; the match to TRBD1 covers 8 bases. Unmatched junction bases numbered 11, after V lost 3 bases and J lost 4 bases. There are 17 residues in the CDR3. Germline values: CDR1 SGHAT, CDR2 FQNNGV. CDR3 nucleotide sequence: TGTGCCAGCAGCTTCGCGACAGGGGTTAGTGGGTACAATGAGCAGTTCTTC. Amino acids: CASSFATGVSGYNEQFF.

The chain has TRBV5-1 and TRBJ2-5, with D hard to call. The CDR3 loop spans 9 amino acids. Trimming shortened V by 7 bases and J by 7 bases, and 5 bases separated the two germline ends. Germline V CDR1 and CDR2: SGHRS, YFSETQ. The CDR3 bases are TGCGCCAGCCGAAGGACCCAGTACTTC. Translating gives CASRRTQYF.

The chain uses TRBV24-1 and TRBJ1-2; D uncertain. This CDR3 comprises 12 residues. The V and J ends lost 4 bases and 8 bases respectively, with 10 bases between them. Germline V lookup: CDR1 KGHDR, CDR2 SFDVKD. CDR3 sequence reads: CATSEPERGYTF. The CDR3 coding sequence is TGTGCCACCAGTGAACCCGAGCGGGGCTACACCTTC.

The genes are TRBV12-3 or TRBV12-4 and TRBJ1-1, with a possible D match to TRBD1 (6 bases). Trimming took off 5 bases at V and 11 bases at J, with 21 bases between the two ends. This CDR3 is 14 amino acids long. CDR3 amino acids: CASSNRPGTLGAFF. The CDR3 DNA reads as TGTGCCAGCAGTAACCGGCCGGGGACACTGGGTGCTTTCTTT.

Only a few counts were recorded for this clonotype. The chain recombines TRBV7-8 with TRBJ2-5; the match to TRBD1 covers 7 bases. With V trimmed by 5 bases and J by 1 base, 4 bases remained unmatched. Looked up from germline, CDR1 is SGHVS and CDR2 is FQNEAQ. The CDR3 extends over 14 amino acids. For the CDR3, the DNA is TGTGCCAGCAGCAAAGACAGGGCCCAAGAGACCCAGTACTTC. Translation: CASSKDRAQETQYF.

The genes are TRBV6-2 or TRBV6-3 and TRBJ2-3; D is possibly TRBD2 (5 bases). The CDR3 sequence is 18 residues long. The V end was cut by 3 bases, the J end by 6 bases, with 25 bases between. CDR1 and CDR2 from the germline V gene are MNHEY and SVGEGT. The CDR3 reads CASSYYTPLRALRDTQYF. CDR3 DNA: TGTGCCAGCAGTTATTACACCCCCCTGCGGGCTCTTCGGGATACGCAGTATTTT.

This clonotype came up many times. The chain carries TRBV19 and TRBJ2-5, with D unresolved. Germline values: CDR1 LNHDA, CDR2 SQIVND (reference sequence). The V gene lost 5 bases and the J gene lost 2 bases, with 9 bases spanning the gap. The CDR3 consists of 13 residues. As DNA, the CDR3 is TGTGCCAGTAGTCCCCCAGAACAAGAGACCCAGTACTTC. Translated: CASSPPEQETQYF.